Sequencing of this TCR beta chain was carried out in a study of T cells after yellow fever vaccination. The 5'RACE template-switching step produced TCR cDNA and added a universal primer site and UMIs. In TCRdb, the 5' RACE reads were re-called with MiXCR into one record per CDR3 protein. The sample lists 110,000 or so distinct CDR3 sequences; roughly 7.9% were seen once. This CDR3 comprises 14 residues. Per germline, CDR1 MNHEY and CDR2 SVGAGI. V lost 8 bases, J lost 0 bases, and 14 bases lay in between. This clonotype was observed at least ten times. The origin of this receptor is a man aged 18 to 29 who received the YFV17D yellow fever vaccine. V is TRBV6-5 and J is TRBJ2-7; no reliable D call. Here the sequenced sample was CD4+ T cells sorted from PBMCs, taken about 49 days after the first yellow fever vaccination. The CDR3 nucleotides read TGTGCCAGCCGAAGGTCCAGGAGCTCCTACGAGCAGTACTTC. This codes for CASRRSRSSYEQYF.